The 19 T cell receptor beta chains below were found in one sample sequenced in a study of tissue T cells after allogeneic stem cell transplantation (dated by TCRdb to 2021 to 2024). Receptors were amplified or captured by the immunoSEQ multiplex PCR assay. TCRdb provides this immuneACCESS table in a form limited to in-frame rearrangements. Some clones are lacking; in checked studies, under half of them reflect an unresolved V gene, and why the rest are absent is not known. Present in this sample are 15,000 to 20,000 clones, less than 85% of which were seen just once. The ten largest account for about 1% of the sample. The specimen was spleen. The receptor set was obtained from a female BALB/c mouse in good health. This mouse strain bears the MHC haplotype H2-d.

About this clone: Gene names and germline match the mouse. The read ends 1 residue early relative to the CDR3; the germline J gene fills the gap. The genes are TRBV13-1 and TRBJ2-5; 10 bases agree with TRBD2. Looked up from germline, CDR1 is NSHNY and CDR2 is SYGAGN. The CDR3 length is 14 residues. Trimming at V came to 3 bases and at J to 6 bases, leaving 4 bases not matched to a gene. The CDR3 DNA, read in part, is TGTGCCAGCAGTGGACTGGGGGGAGTGGACACCCAGTAC. This codes for CASSGLGGVDTQY. The entire CDR3 is CASSGLGGVDTQYF.

Points on this clone: Genes here carry mouse names. The read terminates 1 residue ahead of where the CDR3 ends, so the germline J gene completes it. The rearrangement links TRBV13-3 to TRBJ1-6, with 7 bases fitting TRBD1. TRBJ1-6 is labeled an ORF, and its function is uncertain. Germline-derived CDR1 and CDR2 are NNHDY and SYVADS. The CDR3 spans 14 residues. After removal of 5 bases from V and 3 bases from J, the junction contained 2 bases not matched to a gene. The CDR3 DNA, read in part, is TGTGCCAGCAGAGACAGGGTCTATAATTCGCCCCTCTAC. Encoded protein: CASRDRVYNSPLY. The complete CDR3 sequence is CASRDRVYNSPLYF.

In the case of this clone: Genes and germline are mouse. Read data end 1 residue before the CDR3 end; the end is taken from the germline J gene. The chain has TRBV2 and TRBJ2-1; TRBD2 agrees at 9 bases. This CDR3 spans 18 amino acids. V shed 0 bases, J shed 0 bases, and the junction held 6 bases outside the gene matches. Germline V gives CDR1 LGHNA, CDR2 YSYQKL. The sequenced CDR3 bases are TGTGCCAGCAGCCAAGATAACTGGGGGGCTTATAACTATGCTGAGCAGTTC. It is translated as CASSQDNWGAYNYAEQF. The entire CDR3 reads CASSQDNWGAYNYAEQFF.

Concerning this clone itself: Mouse gene names and germline throughout. The read halts 1 residue ahead of the CDR3 end, with the missing end drawn from the germline J gene. The V call is TRBV20, the J call TRBJ1-4, with 9 bases fitting TRBD1. The CDR3 has 15 residues. Germline V gene lookup returns CDR1 GFQATS and CDR2 STVNSAI. V gave up 2 bases and J gave up 3 bases; unmatched junction bases: 4. CDR3 DNA, as far as it was read: TGTGGTGCTAGGATGGGACAGGGTACCAACGAAAGATTATTT. Amino acid sequence: CGARMGQGTNERLF. The whole CDR3 protein is CGARMGQGTNERLFF.

Of note for this clone: The genes are named according to mouse. The DNA ends 1 residue before the CDR3 does, and the rest of the CDR3 is filled in from the germline J gene. The J gene is TRBJ1-1, the V gene TRBV17; D is unresolved. Germline V gives CDR1 MNHDT, CDR2 YYDKIL. The CDR3 runs to 14 residues. V gave up 0 bases and J gave up 1 base, with 6 bases separating them. CDR3 DNA (partial): TGTGCTAGCAGTAGAGATCCAGGGAACACAGAAGTCTTC. Translation: CASSRDPGNTEVF. The entire CDR3 sequence reads CASSRDPGNTEVFF. Complete variable domain (other parts from reference TRBV17 and TRBJ1-1): DTTVKQNPRYKLARVGKPVNLICSQTMNHDTMYWYQKKPNQAPKLLLFYYDKILNREADTFEKFQSSRPNNSFCSLYIGSAGLEYSAMYLCASSRDPGNTEVFFGKGTRLTVV.

As to this clone: Gene labels here are mouse ones. The read terminates 1 residue before the CDR3 end, so the remaining end is supplied by the germline J gene. J is TRBJ2-3 and V is TRBV5, with D unclear. Between the trimmed V and J ends, which lost 0 bases and 0 bases, there was a span of 10 bases. The CDR3 totals 16 residues. The germline gives CDR1 LGHNA, CDR2 YNLKQL (reference sequence). CDR3 sequence: CASSQDPHTSAETLYF. The CDR3 bases that were read are TGTGCCAGCAGCCAAGATCCACATACTAGTGCAGAAACGCTGTAT.

Comments on this clone: Each gene name is a mouse one. The missing CDR3 end, 1 residue past where the read stops, is filled in from the germline J gene. The chain carries TRBV5 and TRBJ2-7; D is perhaps TRBD2 (6 bases). The germline V gene has CDR1 LGHNA and CDR2 YNLKQL (reference sequence). The CDR3 spans 15 residues. V lost 0 bases to trimming and J lost 0 bases, with 9 bases between them. CDR3 in amino acids: CASSQDWGSSYEQYF. The sequenced CDR3 bases are TGTGCCAGCAGCCAAGACTGGGGTAGCTCCTATGAACAGTAC.

As regards this clone: The genes are named according to mouse. The CDR3 is cut off 1 residue early in the read; its end comes from the germline J gene. Other DNA sequences of this sample code for an identical CDR3. The rearrangement joins TRBV29 to TRBJ2-2, with 10 bases fitting TRBD1. Germline CDR1 reads MSHET; CDR2 reads SYDVDS. This CDR3 region has 15 residues. Losses at the gene ends were 4 bases for V and 1 base for J; bases not matched to a gene: 0. Partial CDR3 DNA: TGTGCTAGCAGTTGGGACAGGGGAAACACCGGGCAGCTCTAC. Its translation is CASSWDRGNTGQLY. The entire CDR3 sequence reads CASSWDRGNTGQLYF.

As regards this clone: Gene names and germline match the mouse. This chain's CDR3 is CASSPGTVNQAPLF. CDR3 DNA, as far as it was read: TGTGCCAGCAGCCCCGGGACAGTCAACCAGGCTCCGCTT. The rearrangement links TRBV13-3 to TRBJ1-5; 7 bases are a match to TRBD1. The CDR3 end is not reached by the read, which stops 1 residue before it; the germline J gene fills it in. In germline, CDR1 is NNHDY, CDR2 SYVADS. The CDR3 runs 14 residues. The junction had 5 bases not matched to a gene; V was cut back by 5 bases and J by 3 bases.

This clone has more than one count but fewer than ten. Mouse gene names apply. Read data end 1 residue before the CDR3 end; the end is taken from the germline J gene. V usage is TRBV13-2 and J usage is TRBJ2-7, with unresolved D. The germline V gene encodes CDR1 NNHNN and CDR2 SYGAGS (reference sequence). Trimming pared 4 bases from V and 4 bases from J, leaving 6 bases between. The CDR3 covers 11 residues. The sequenced CDR3 bases are TGTGCCAGCGGTTTCAGATATGAACAGTAC. Translating gives CASGFRYEQY. The whole CDR3 reads CASGFRYEQYF.

This clone was seen more than once but under ten times. Gene labels here are mouse ones. The sequenced fragment ends 1 residue before the CDR3 boundary, so the rest is inferred from the germline J gene. This chain connects TRBV13-1 to TRBJ1-5; TRBD1 might be the D (5 bases). The CDR3 is 14 residues long. V lost 2 bases and J lost 1, with 7 bases in between. CDR1 is NSHNY and CDR2 is SYGAGN in the germline V gene. CDR3 DNA (partial): TGTGCCAGCAGTGAACGGGGGAACAACCAGGCTCCGCTT. Translation gives CASSERGNNQAPL. The whole CDR3 sequence is CASSERGNNQAPLF.

As concerns this clone: Germline and genes: mouse. The CDR3 end lies 1 residue beyond the end of the read and is filled in from the germline J gene. The same CDR3 also results from other DNA sequences found in this sample. The rearrangement joins TRBV1 to TRBJ1-2; maybe TRBD1 (5 bases). V was trimmed by 0 bases and J by 0 bases, leaving 8 bases between them. The CDR3 has 15 amino acids. Germline V lookup: CDR1 NSQYPW, CDR2 LRSPGD (reference sequence). CDR3 loop: CTCSADGAANSDYTF. The part of the CDR3 DNA that was read is TGCACCTGCAGTGCAGATGGGGCAGCAAACTCCGACTACACC.

About this clone itself: Genes here carry mouse names. The read finishes 1 residue shy of the CDR3 end, and the germline J gene is used to complete it. This chain joins TRBV1 and TRBJ1-1; a weak D match, TRBD1 (5 bases). V was shortened by 2 bases and J by 4 bases, with 11 bases between the two germline ends. Germline CDR1 NSQYPW, CDR2 LRSPGD (reference sequence). The CDR3 is made up of 14 amino acids. This CDR3 reads CTCSARGAGTEVFF. The part of the CDR3 DNA that was read is TGCACCTGCAGTGCAAGGGGAGCGGGCACAGAAGTCTTC.

Points on this clone: Gene labels here are mouse ones. The read comes to an end 1 residue before the CDR3 does, leaving the germline J gene to fill in the end. The chain combines TRBV13-1 with TRBJ2-4; 9 bases align to TRBD1. Germline CDR1 NSHNY, CDR2 SYGAGN. V lost 0 bases, J lost 5 bases, and 1 base stayed unmatched. The CDR3 runs to 14 residues. The CDR3 here is CASSDDRGLNTLYF. The sequenced CDR3 bases are TGTGCCAGCAGTGATGACAGGGGGCTAAACACCTTGTAC.

This clone has more than one count but fewer than ten. Germline and genes here are mouse. The read terminates 1 residue ahead of where the CDR3 ends, so the germline J gene completes it. This sequence joins TRBV5 and TRBJ2-3; 10 bases match TRBD1. The CDR3 runs to 16 residues. V shed 5 bases and J 3 bases; nucleotides not matched to a gene: 8. The germline CDR1 and CDR2 sequences are LGHNA and YNLKQL (reference sequence). The CDR3 reads CASSTRQGASAETLYF. The sequenced part of the CDR3 DNA is TGTGCCAGCAGCACTCGACAGGGGGCTAGCGCAGAAACGCTGTAT.

Details on this clone: Gene names follow the mouse nomenclature. The DNA ends 1 residue before the CDR3 does, and the rest of the CDR3 is filled in from the germline J gene. This chain uses TRBV13-1 with TRBJ1-3; TRBD1 matches at 8 bases. Per the germline V gene, CDR1 is NSHNY and CDR2 is SYGAGN. J gave up 0 bases and V 4 bases, and 3 bases lay outside the gene matches. CDR3 length: 15 residues. The CDR3 DNA, read in part, is TGTGCCAGCAGTCCAGACAGGGGTTCTGGAAATACGCTCTAT. The encoded protein is CASSPDRGSGNTLY. The CDR3 in its entirety is CASSPDRGSGNTLYF.

Regarding this clone: Gene and germline names: mouse. The sequenced CDR3 bases are TGTGCTAGCAGTTTAGACAATAGTCAAAACACCTTGTAC. It translates to CASSLDNSQNTLY. The whole CDR3 region reads CASSLDNSQNTLYF. The J gene is TRBJ2-4, the V gene TRBV29; no firm D call. The read falls 1 residue short of the CDR3 end, and the missing part is taken from the germline J gene. Germline lookup yields CDR1 MSHET and CDR2 SYDVDS. This CDR3 contains 14 residues. V was clipped by 2 bases and J by 0 bases, with 6 bases between them.

On this clone itself: Gene and germline names: mouse. The read ends 1 residue shy of where the CDR3 ends; the end is completed using the germline J gene. The genes are TRBV4 and TRBJ1-2, with TRBD1 identical over 9 bases. The germline V gene encodes CDR1 LGHDT and CDR2 YNNKQL (reference sequence). J was trimmed by 3 bases and V by 5 bases; bases with no gene match: 4. The length of the CDR3 is 14 residues. Incomplete CDR3 DNA: TGTGCCAGCAGCAAACAGGGGGCTCACTCCGACTACACC. Translation: CASSKQGAHSDYT. The CDR3 in full is CASSKQGAHSDYTF.

Turning to this clone: Germline and genes here are mouse. The read falls 1 residue short of the CDR3 end, and the missing part is taken from the germline J gene. The chain links TRBV5 to TRBJ2-2, with TRBD1 matching 8 bases. The V gene end was trimmed by 4 bases and the J gene end by 1 base; junction bases not matched to a gene: 2. Germline V gene sequence: CDR1 LGHNA, CDR2 YNLKQL (reference sequence). CDR3 length: 15 residues. The CDR3 spells CASSPGTGNTGQLYF. The CDR3 DNA, read in part, is TGTGCCAGCAGCCCCGGGACAGGAAACACCGGGCAGCTCTAC.